The 10 T cell receptor beta chains given below trace back to one sample, sequenced in a study of T cell repertoires in cytomegalovirus infection (dated by TCRdb to between 2019 and 2020). The instrument given in TCRdb is Illumina HiSeq 1500. TCRdb itself trimmed the public reads at Q25 with fastp, ran MiXCR and retained productive beta chains. Identical CDR3 proteins give one entry, which carries the most common genes and DNA. In all, the sample holds approximately 250,000 distinct CDR3 sequences, and 9% to 15% of those were seen once. 1.5% to 2% of the sample is taken by the ten largest. What was sequenced was PBMCs. Every receptor here comes from a human donor in good health (CMV status not recorded). Some clones in this sample may be carry-over from other donors' samples.

This clonotype is judged medium-sized. The chain employs TRBV7-2 and TRBJ2-7, with D unclear. The V end was cut by 9 bases, the J end by 2 bases, with 14 bases between. The V gene's germline CDR1 is SGHTA and CDR2 FQGNSA. This CDR3 spans 13 amino acids. CDR3 residues: CASAQVMTYEQYF. For the CDR3, the DNA is TGTGCCAGTGCTCAGGTGATGACCTACGAGCAGTACTTC. Together with reference TRBV7-2 and TRBJ2-7, the CDR3 gives the full variable domain: GAGVSQSPSNKVTEKGKDVELRCDPISGHTALYWYRQSLGQGLEFLIYFQGNSAPDKSGLPSDRFSAERTGGSVSTLTIQRTQQEDSAVYLCASAQVMTYEQYFGPGTRLTVT.

This clonotype was seen repeatedly, ten times or more. CDR3 DNA sequence: TGTGCCAGTAGTTCTTCTAGCGGGACCGCCTACAATGAGCAGTTCTTC. The encoded protein is CASSSSSGTAYNEQFF. This chain joins TRBV19 and TRBJ2-1; 9 bases map to TRBD2. The CDR3 extends over 16 amino acids. After removal of 5 bases from V and 2 bases from J, the junction contained 7 bases not matched to a gene. Germline values: CDR1 LNHDA, CDR2 SQIVND (reference sequence). Full variable domain (outside the CDR3, taken from reference TRBV19 and TRBJ2-1): DGGITQSPKYLFRKEGQNVTLSCEQNLNHDAMYWYRQDPGQGLRLIYYSQIVNDFQKGDIAEGYSVSREKKESFPLTVTSAQKNPTAFYLCASSSSSGTAYNEQFFGPGTRLTVL.

The sample holds a few counts of this clonotype. The V and J genes are TRBV15 and TRBJ2-7; the match to TRBD2 covers 7 bases. The germline V gene has CDR1 LNHNV and CDR2 YYDKDF (reference sequence). The CDR3 length is 15 residues. After removal of 1 base from V and 2 bases from J, the junction contained 5 bases not matched to a gene. The CDR3 sequence: CATSRGGGVTYEQYF. As DNA, the CDR3 is TGTGCCACCAGCAGAGGGGGAGGGGTCACCTACGAGCAGTACTTC. Combining the CDR3 with reference TRBV15 and TRBJ2-7 gives the whole variable domain DAMVIQNPRYQVTQFGKPVTLSCSQTLNHNVMYWYQQKSSQAPKLLFHYYDKDFNNEADTPDNFQSRRPNTSFCFLDIRSPGLGDTAMYLCATSRGGGVTYEQYFGPGTRLTVT.

This clonotype occurred a few times. J is TRBJ1-2 and V is TRBV6-5, with 9 nucleotides matching TRBD1. The CDR3 length is 13 residues. V lost 6 bases, J lost 6 bases, and 5 bases stayed unmatched. CDR1 and CDR2 from the germline V gene are MNHEY and SVGAGI. The chain's CDR3 is CASSTGTGNGYTF. In DNA form, the CDR3 reads TGTGCCAGCAGCACCGGGACAGGGAATGGCTACACCTTC.

The table lists this clonotype with many counts. The chain has TRBV7-9 and TRBJ2-1, with D unclear. CDR1 and CDR2 (germline): SEHNR, FQNEAQ (reference sequence). V lost 2 bases, J lost 4 bases, and 9 bases lay in between. This CDR3 is built from 14 residues. Here the CDR3 reads CASSLQSQYNEQFF. CDR3 in DNA: TGTGCCAGCAGCTTACAGTCCCAGTACAATGAGCAGTTCTTC.

This clonotype was recorded at least ten times. The V call is TRBV10-3, the J call TRBJ2-3; D is unresolved. Germline CDR1 and CDR2: ENHRY and SYGVKD. V was pared by 4 bases and J by 6 bases, with 14 bases between. CDR3 length: 14 amino acids. CDR3 DNA sequence: TGTGCCATCAGTGGGGAAGACGAATCCGATACGCAGTATTTT. Its translation is CAISGEDESDTQYF.

This clonotype was detected only a few times. Written as DNA, the CDR3 is TGTGCCAGCAGTGGCACCCCTCCGATAAACCCTTCCGAGCAGTACTTC. Translating gives CASSGTPPINPSEQYF. The V gene is TRBV6-1, the J gene TRBJ2-7; D is unclear. Trimming pared 4 bases from V and 6 bases from J, leaving 22 bases between. The CDR3 has 16 amino acids. The germline CDR1 and CDR2 sequences are MNHNS and SASEGT.

This clonotype was counted many times. The rearrangement joins TRBV6-2 or TRBV6-3 to TRBJ2-3; 7 bases agree with TRBD2. This CDR3 has 16 residues. From germline, CDR1 is MNHEY and CDR2 SVGEGT. Germline trimming cut 7 bases from V and 5 bases from J; bases unmatched to any gene: 15. CDR3 in DNA: TGTGCCAGCACCCGGGACTACCCCCCGAGGGAAGATACGCAGTATTTT. Translation: CASTRDYPPREDTQYF.

The chain couples TRBV4-3 to TRBJ1-1; 10 nucleotides line up with TRBD1. CDR3 size: 16 residues. The V and J ends lost 1 base and 0 bases, in that order; junction bases with no gene match: 2. Germline CDR1 is LGHNA and CDR2 is YSLEER. CDR3 loop: CASSQGDRGVNTEAFF. DNA of the CDR3: TGCGCCAGCAGCCAAGGGGACAGGGGAGTGAACACTGAAGCTTTCTTT.

This clonotype showed up just a few times. J is TRBJ2-3 and V is TRBV2; TRBD2 aligns across 10 bases. The germline V gene encodes CDR1 SNHLY and CDR2 FYNNEI. This CDR3 spans 12 amino acids. Trimming cost V 6 bases and J 6 bases; bases outside gene matches: 0. CDR3 nucleotide sequence: TGTGCCAGCAGGGGACTAGCGGATACGCAGTATTTT. It is translated as CASRGLADTQYF.